This T cell receptor (beta chain) appears in the sequencing data of a study of identical twins. Overall study findings and caveats: Zero-insertion results could be subject to partial confounding by invariant MAIT and iNKT cells.

With respect to this clonotype: Its antigen is still unknown.

The V gene's germline CDR1 is DFQATT and CDR2 SNEGSKA (reference sequence). CDR3 length: 14 amino acids. V gave up 0 bases and J gave up 7 bases, with 15 bases separating them. Template switching introduced a universal primer site, and the cDNA bore unique molecular identifiers. TCRdb itself ran the 5' RACE reads through MiXCR, one entry per CDR3 protein. Of roughly 470,000 distinct CDR3 sequences detected, roughly 13% appear once; the ten largest clones hold 0.8% to 1%. This same sample was also taken into another study, of yellow fever vaccine responses in identical twins.

The source is a woman in her late teens or twenties in good health. Sequencing was carried out using CD4+ T cells sorted from blood. V gene TRBV20-1 combines with J gene TRBJ2-5; D remains ambiguous. Here the CDR3 DNA reads TGCAGTGCTAGAGAAGGCTCCGGTTGGGGGACCCAGTACTTC. Encoded protein: CSAREGSGWGTQYF.